The 6 T cell receptor beta chains listed next were all sequenced from one sample in a study of blood T cells in healthy people across ages. Using a J-beta primer mix together with a sample-barcoded 5' primer, a second PCR was run for about 6 to 11 cycles. TCRdb recomputed calls from the 5' RACE reads with MiXCR, one row per CDR3 protein. The sample contains roughly 900,000 distinct CDR3 sequences, 25% to 30% of which appear only once. Sequenced input: blood. The source of these receptors is a woman aged 80 or over in good health.

The J gene is TRBJ2-7, the V gene TRBV20-1; the D gene is possibly TRBD1 (6 bases). The germline CDR1 and CDR2 sequences are DFQATT and SNEGSKA (reference sequence). This CDR3 contains 16 residues. Trimming removed 3 bases at V and 3 bases at J, with 21 bases between. Here the CDR3 DNA reads TGCAGTGCTAGTGGTCAGGGGAGAAGGAATAGCTACGAGCAGTACTTC. This translates into CSASGQGRRNSYEQYF.

This clonotype came up many times. This chain uses TRBV7-2 with TRBJ2-5; a weak D match, TRBD1 (6 bases). CDR1 and CDR2 from the germline V gene are SGHTA and FQGNSA. V gave up 3 bases and J gave up 0 bases, with 8 bases separating them. The CDR3 covers 14 residues. CDR3 DNA sequence: TGTGCCAGCAGCTTCGACAGGTACCAAGAGACCCAGTACTTC. It translates to CASSFDRYQETQYF.

This clonotype was counted only a few times. A read error is possible here, since a much larger clone lies one base away. This chain uses TRBV5-1 with TRBJ2-1, with 7 bases lining up with TRBD1. This CDR3 is 14 amino acids long. CDR1 is SGHRS and CDR2 is YFSETQ in the germline V gene. The CDR3 spells CAGSAGTVNNEQFF. CDR3 nucleotide sequence: TGCGCCGGCAGCGCCGGGACAGTGAACAATGAGCAGTTCTTC.

Details on this clonotype: Since a much larger clone is just one base distant, this may be a read error. The chain couples TRBV6-2 or TRBV6-3 to TRBJ2-5; possible D gene TRBD1, 5 bases. The end of the DNA is better explained by TRBJ2-7, so the J call may be wrong. Germline CDR1 and CDR2: MNHEY and SVGEGT. There are 13 residues in the CDR3. The CDR3 DNA sequence: TGTGCCAGCAGTCAAGGGGTGTGGTGCGAGCAGTACTTC. As protein: CASSQGVWCEQYF.

This clonotype has just a few counts. The rearrangement links TRBV14 to TRBJ2-1, with a possible D match to TRBD2 (7 bases). This CDR3 is built from 14 residues. Trimming left V 6 bases short and J 7 bases short, with 16 bases between. Germline V gene lookup returns CDR1 SGHDN and CDR2 FVKESK. The CDR3 nucleotides are TGTGCCAGCAGAAAGGGGGGGGGCGGTAATGAGCAGTTCTTC. Protein sequence: CASRKGGGGNEQFF. Looking up the rest from reference TRBV14 and TRBJ2-1 gives the full variable domain: EAGVTQFPSHSVIEKGQTVTLRCDPISGHDNLYWYRRVMGKEIKFLLHFVKESKQDESGMPNNRFLAERTGGTYSTLKVQPAELEDSGVYFCASRKGGGGNEQFFGPGTRLTVL.

This clonotype was found many times. The chain employs TRBV20-1 and TRBJ2-3; D call uncertain. V was cut by 0 bases and J by 1 base, with 5 bases left in between. Germline V gives CDR1 DFQATT, CDR2 SNEGSKA (reference sequence). The CDR3 consists of 13 residues. This chain's CDR3 is CSARDRRTDTQYF. The CDR3 DNA sequence: TGCAGTGCTAGAGACCGCCGCACAGATACGCAGTATTTT.